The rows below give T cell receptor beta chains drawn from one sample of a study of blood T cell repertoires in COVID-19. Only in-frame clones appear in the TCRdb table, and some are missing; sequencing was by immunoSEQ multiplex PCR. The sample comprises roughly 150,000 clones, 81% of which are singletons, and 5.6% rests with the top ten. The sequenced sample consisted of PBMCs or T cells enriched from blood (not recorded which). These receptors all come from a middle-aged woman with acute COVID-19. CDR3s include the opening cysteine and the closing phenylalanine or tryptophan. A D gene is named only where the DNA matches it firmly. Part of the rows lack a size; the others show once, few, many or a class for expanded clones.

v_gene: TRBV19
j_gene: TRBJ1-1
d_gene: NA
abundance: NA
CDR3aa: CASTLSGNTEAFF
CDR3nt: TGTGCCAGTACCCTCTCAGGGAACACTGAAGCTTTCTTT

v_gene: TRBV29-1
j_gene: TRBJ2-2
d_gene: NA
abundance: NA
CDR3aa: CSVVDSPLNTGELFF
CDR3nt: TGCAGCGTTGTTGACAGTCCCTTGAACACCGGGGAGCTGTTTTTT

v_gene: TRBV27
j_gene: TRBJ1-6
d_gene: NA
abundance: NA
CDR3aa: CASSLGWGDNSPLHF
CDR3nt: TGTGCCAGCAGTTTGGGTTGGGGGGATAATTCACCCCTCCACTTT

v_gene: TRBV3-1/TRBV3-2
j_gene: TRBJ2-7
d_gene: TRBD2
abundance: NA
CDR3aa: CASRAGVPPYEQYF
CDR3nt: TGTGCCAGCAGGGCGGGGGTCCCACCCTACGAGCAGTACTTC

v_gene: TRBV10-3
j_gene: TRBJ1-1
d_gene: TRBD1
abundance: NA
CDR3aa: CAIKKGAGKTEAFF
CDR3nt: TGTGCCATCAAAAAGGGGGCGGGTAAGACTGAAGCTTTCTTT

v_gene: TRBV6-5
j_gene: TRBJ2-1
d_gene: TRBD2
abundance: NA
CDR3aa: CASSAGTSGYNEQFF
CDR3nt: TGTGCCAGCAGCGCCGGGACTAGCGGCTACAATGAGCAGTTCTTC

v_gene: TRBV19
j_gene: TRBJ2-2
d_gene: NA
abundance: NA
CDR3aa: CASSIGQEPGELFF
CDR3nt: TGTGCCAGTAGTATAGGTCAGGAACCCGGGGAGCTGTTTTTT

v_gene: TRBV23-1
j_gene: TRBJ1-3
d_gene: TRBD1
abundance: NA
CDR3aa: CASSHGTDRCSGNTIYF
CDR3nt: TGCGCCAGCAGTCATGGGACAGACAGATGCTCTGGAAACACCATATATTTT

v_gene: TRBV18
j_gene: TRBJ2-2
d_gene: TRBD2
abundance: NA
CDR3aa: CASSPYTSGRNTGELFF
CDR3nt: TGTGCCAGCTCACCATATACTAGCGGGAGGAACACCGGGGAGCTGTTTTTT

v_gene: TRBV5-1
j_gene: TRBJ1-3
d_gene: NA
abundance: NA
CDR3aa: CASSLEGGTGNTIYF
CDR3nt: TGCGCCAGCAGCTTGGAAGGAGGTACGGGAAACACCATATATTTT

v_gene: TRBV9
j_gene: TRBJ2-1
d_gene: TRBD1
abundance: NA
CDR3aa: CASSVDPGGNNEQFF
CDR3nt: TGTGCCAGCAGCGTAGATCCAGGGGGAAACAATGAGCAGTTCTTC

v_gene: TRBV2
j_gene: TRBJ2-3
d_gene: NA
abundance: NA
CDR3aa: CASNWALAADTQYF
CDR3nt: TGTGCCAGCAACTGGGCCCTAGCCGCAGATACGCAGTATTTT

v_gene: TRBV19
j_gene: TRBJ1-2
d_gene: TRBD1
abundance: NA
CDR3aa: CASSRPTQTGIYGYTF
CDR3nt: TGTGCCAGTAGTCGTCCAACCCAGACAGGGATCTATGGCTACACCTTC

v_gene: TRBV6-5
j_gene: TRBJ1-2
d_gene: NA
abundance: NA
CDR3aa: CASKRSEGDYGYTF
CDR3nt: TGTGCCAGCAAGCGTTCGGAGGGTGACTATGGCTACACCTTC

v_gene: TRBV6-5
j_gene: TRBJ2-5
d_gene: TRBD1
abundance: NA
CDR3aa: CASSLPGGWETQYF
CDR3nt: TGTGCCAGCAGCCTCCCAGGGGGTTGGGAGACCCAGTACTTC

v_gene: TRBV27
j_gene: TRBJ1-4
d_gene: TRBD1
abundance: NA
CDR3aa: CASPCGQDVNEKLFF
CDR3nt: TGTGCCAGCCCTTGCGGACAGGACGTTAATGAAAAACTGTTTTTT

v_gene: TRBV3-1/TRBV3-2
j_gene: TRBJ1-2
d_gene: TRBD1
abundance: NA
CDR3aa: CASSLQGPTYGYTF
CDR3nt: TGTGCCAGCAGCTTACAGGGGCCAACTTATGGCTACACCTTC

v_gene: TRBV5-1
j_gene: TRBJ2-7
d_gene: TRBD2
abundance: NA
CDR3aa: CASSYSSARTSSYEQYF
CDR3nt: TGCGCCAGCAGCTATTCCAGCGCCCGGACTAGCTCCTACGAGCAGTACTTC

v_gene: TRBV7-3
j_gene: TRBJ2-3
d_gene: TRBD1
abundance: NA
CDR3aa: CASSLTGGGDTQYF
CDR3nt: TGTGCCAGCAGCTTGACAGGGGGCGGAGATACGCAGTATTTT

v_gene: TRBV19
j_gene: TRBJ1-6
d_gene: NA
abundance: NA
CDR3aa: CASRGGTYNSPLHF
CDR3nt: TGTGCCAGTAGGGGGGGAACCTATAATTCACCCCTCCACTTT

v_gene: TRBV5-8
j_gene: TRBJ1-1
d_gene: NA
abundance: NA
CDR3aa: CASSRQRGYTEAFF
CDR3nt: TGTGCCAGCAGCAGACAAAGGGGCTACACTGAAGCTTTCTTT

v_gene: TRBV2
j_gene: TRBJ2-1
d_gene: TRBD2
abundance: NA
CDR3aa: CASSPSLAGYNEQFF
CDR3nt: TGTGCCAGCAGCCCCTCGCTAGCGGGTTACAATGAGCAGTTCTTC

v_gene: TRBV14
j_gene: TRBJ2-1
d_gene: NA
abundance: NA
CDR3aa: CASSQGLAQTYSSYNEQFF
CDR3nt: TGTGCCAGCAGCCAAGGGTTAGCCCAAACCTATAGCTCCTACAATGAGCAGTTCTTC

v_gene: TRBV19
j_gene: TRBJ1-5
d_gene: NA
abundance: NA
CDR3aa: CASSVLNQPQHF
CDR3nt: TGTGCCAGTAGTGTTCTCAATCAGCCCCAGCATTTT

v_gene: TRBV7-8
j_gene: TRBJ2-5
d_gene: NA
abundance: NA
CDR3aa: CASSYEPETQYF
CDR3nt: TGTGCCAGCAGCTACGAGCCAGAGACCCAGTACTTC

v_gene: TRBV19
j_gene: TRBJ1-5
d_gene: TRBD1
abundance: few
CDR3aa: CASSTAGTGDQPQHF
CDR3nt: TGTGCCAGTAGTACAGCCGGGACAGGGGATCAGCCCCAGCATTTT

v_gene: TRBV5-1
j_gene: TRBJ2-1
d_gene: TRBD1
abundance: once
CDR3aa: CASSLGWGQVHNEQFF
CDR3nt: TGCGCCAGCAGCTTGGGCTGGGGACAGGTCCACAATGAGCAGTTCTTC

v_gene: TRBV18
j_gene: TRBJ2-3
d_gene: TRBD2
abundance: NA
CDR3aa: CASSQERDTDTQYF
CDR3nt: TGTGCCAGCTCACAGGAGCGGGACACAGATACGCAGTATTTT

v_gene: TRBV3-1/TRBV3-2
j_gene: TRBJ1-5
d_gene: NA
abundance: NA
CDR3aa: CASSQSVAGQPQHF
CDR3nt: TGTGCCAGCAGCCAATCTGTCGCGGGTCAGCCCCAGCATTTT

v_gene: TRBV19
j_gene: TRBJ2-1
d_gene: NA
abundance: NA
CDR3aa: CASSTQVGEQFF
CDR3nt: TGTGCCAGTAGTACCCAGGTGGGTGAGCAGTTCTTC